Ten or more counts support the clone carrying this T cell receptor (beta chain). The antigen remains unidentified. Because the CDR3's place on the DNA is in doubt, the DNA is left out and the CDR3 is given as listed by TCRdb. The data were taken from a study of T cells in Graves' hyperthyroidism and ophthalmopathy. Looking at the study overall: Peripheral blood sampling occurred at initial diagnosis, before any treatment.

Findings of the study overall: Ophthalmopathy, which appeared later, was predicted by the model a median about 5.9 months before onset.

Amplification of TCR beta CDR3 regions was performed using RNA transcripts as template. Researchers ran a first-round RT-PCR on the TCR CDR3 using the HTBI primer set. TCRdb processed the multiplex PCR reads anew with MiXCR; each CDR3 protein has one entry. The sample yields about 740,000 distinct CDR3 sequences, about 15% seen once. CDR1 is MNHNS and CDR2 is SASEGT in the germline V gene. Ends included, the CDR3 has 19 residues. Specimen: blood. The chain employs TRBV6-1 and TRBJ1-1; TRBD1 is taken as the D call from the table, unchecked against the DNA. This TCR was recovered from a young woman with Graves' hyperthyroidism. The CDR3: CASSFGPGRLLLEATEAFF.